This TCR beta chain was captured in a study of T cells in Graves' hyperthyroidism and ophthalmopathy (dated by TCRdb to 2018 to 2020). Describing the broader study: Peripheral blood was sampled at the time of initial diagnosis, prior to any treatment. An independent validation cohort of about 19 hyperthyroidism patients and 17 patients who later progressed to ophthalmopathy tested prospective prediction of ophthalmopathy. To identify TCR V-J signatures that set the groups apart, the researchers used a discovery cohort of 90 to 100 patients, made up of roughly 40 with Graves' ophthalmopathy and 57 with stable Graves' hyperthyroidism. Following sampling, methimazole starting at 30 mg daily was given to hyperthyroidism patients, and high-dose intravenous methylprednisolone was given to ophthalmopathy patients. According to the paper, TCR Vbeta CDR3 sequencing was carried out on approximately 140 peripheral blood samples, which came from some 41 ophthalmopathy, fewer than 80 hyperthyroidism and roughly 17 progressor patients. The roughly 94 discovery patients were randomly split 7:3 into training and test sets. The study also compared thyroid tissue and blood T-cell repertoires from roughly six Graves' hyperthyroidism patients. What the work shows at the level of the full study, not this receptor alone: Most expanded thyroid clonotypes (frequency above 0.001) were also detected in blood, a finding suggesting that blood repertoires may reflect thyroid immune responses. In validation, the model predicted progression to ophthalmopathy with just under 71% sensitivity and approximately 74% specificity, a median of about six months before onset. In cross-validation, a model built on a 13 V-J signature told ophthalmopathy apart from stable hyperthyroidism with approximately 91% sensitivity and around 83% specificity, and in testing the same model reached 80%/75%. Sample size was not statistically predetermined, and investigators were not blinded to group allocation.

This clonotype came up a few times. The antigen it binds to is not known. Per-base quality was not reported, and no clone a single base away is much larger than it. Deletion took 3 bases off V and 1 base off J, with a span of 6 bases between the germline ends. From cysteine to phenylalanine, the CDR3 is 14 amino acids long. CDR3 DNA only is kept here, 42 bases in frame from base 1. Taken from the germline V gene, the CDR1 and CDR2 loops are SGHDN and FVKESK. Stable Graves' hyperthyroidism was defined as the absence of progression to ophthalmopathy over 18 months of follow-up. Hyperthyroidism patients were aged 18 to 65 years and newly diagnosed, with disease duration of less than 2 months. Any patient with an uncontrolled infection, another autoimmune disease, pregnancy or lactation was excluded. Diagnoses relied on clinical symptoms, serum thyroxine and TRAb, thyroid ultrasound and orbital computed tomography. PBMCs were isolated from 8 to 10 ml of fresh peripheral blood by Ficoll-Paque density gradient centrifugation. Total RNA was extracted using Trizol reagent, and RNA quality was assessed on an Agilent 2100 Bioanalyzer.

TCR beta CDR3 regions were amplified from RNA transcripts. For the first round of RT-PCR on the TCR CDR3, the HTBI primer set was used together with the Qiagen OneStep RT-PCR kit. Libraries were constructed in a second round of multiplex PCR, after which size selection and purification were performed. Paired-end sequencing of the libraries was performed with 100 bp reads on an Illumina HiSeq2000. The authors' pipeline ran thus. SOAPnuke was used to process the raw data, throwing out any read that contained adapters or uncalled bases, had a mean Phred below 15, or lacked an exact constant-primer or identifier match. COPE v1.2.5 was used to merge the high-quality paired reads, and each unique nucleotide sequence was defined as a clonotype. MiTCR v1.1 was used to align the clonotypes against IMGT TRBV, TRBD and TRBJ reference segments. Analysis was restricted to V-J combinations with a frequency above 0.0001, which covered roughly 99% of repertoires. A TCS score was defined as the ratio between F50 (clonal expansion) and ExV (chaos), using BLOSUM62-based TCRdist between CDR3 peptides within each V-J. Welch's t-statistics and random forest reduced 500 to 650 V-J features to 10 to 15, which were used in a naive Bayes classifier (R e1071). TCRdb reworked the public reads: Q25 trimming with fastp, MiXCR clone assembly, productive beta chains retained. Rows merge per CDR3 protein into single entries with the most common DNA and genes. In this record, the V and J calls reflect TCRdb's handling and not the investigators' own analysis. This sample comprises about 400,000 distinct CDR3 sequences, 25% of them detected only once. The ten largest account for about 70% of the sample.

The sample consisted of blood. The rearranged chain carries TRBV14 and TRBJ2-2, with no confident D gene call. This TCR derives from a man aged 50-60 years with Graves' hyperthyroidism. The CDR3: CASSHLQNTGELFF. The bases read TGTGCCAGCAGCCATCTACAGAACACCGGGGAGCTGTTTTTT.